This T cell receptor (beta chain) emerged from a study of blood T cell repertoires in COVID-19. In the study overall: The United States, Italy and Spain were the sources of the acute and convalescent COVID-19 samples. Sources were T cells, B-cell-depleted T cells, or PBMCs; the material itself was cDNA or gDNA.

Germline lookup yields CDR1 SEHNR and CDR2 FQNEAQ (reference sequence). V shed 5 bases, J shed 0 bases, and the junction held 9 bases outside the gene matches. CDR3 length: 17 residues. Authors' methods: Cell counts per sample came from amplifying reference gene primers. Measured with immunoSEQ multiplex PCR; TCRdb has only the in-frame clones, and not every one. The V and J calls and clone size were taken over from that table, and D and trimming were inferred from the DNA. The table includes approximately 61,000 clones, around 88% detected once. The chain links TRBV7-9 to TRBJ1-3; 8 bases are a match to TRBD1. The receptor's source is a woman at least 80 years old with active COVID-19. The sample was peripheral blood. CDR3 nucleotide sequence: TGTGCCAGCAGCCACCGGACAGGGCTTAGCTCTGGAAACACCATATATTTT. As protein: CASSHRTGLSSGNTIYF.